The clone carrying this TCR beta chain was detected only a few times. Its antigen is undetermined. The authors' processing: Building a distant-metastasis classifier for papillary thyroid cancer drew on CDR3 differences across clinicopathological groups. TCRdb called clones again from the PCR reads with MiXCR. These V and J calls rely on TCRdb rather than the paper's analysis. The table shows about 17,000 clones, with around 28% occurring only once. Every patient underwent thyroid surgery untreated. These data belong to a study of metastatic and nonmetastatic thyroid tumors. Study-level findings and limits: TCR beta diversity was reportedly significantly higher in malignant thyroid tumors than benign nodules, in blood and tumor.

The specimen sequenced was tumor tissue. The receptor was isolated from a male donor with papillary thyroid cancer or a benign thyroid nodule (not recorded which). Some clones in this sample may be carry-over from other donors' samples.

CDR3 region: CASSLRQGGTGELFF. The CDR3 DNA follows: TGTGCCAGCAGTTTGAGGCAGGGGGGCACCGGGGAGCTGTTTTTT. The chain carries TRBV12-3 or TRBV12-4 and TRBJ2-2; possible D gene TRBD1, 7 bases. The CDR3 has 15 residues. Deletions cut 3 bases from V and 4 bases from J, with 12 bases between.